A selection of T cell receptor beta chains follows, all from one sample in a study of CD8 T cells in ankylosing spondylitis. TCRdb analysed the 5' RACE reads with MiXCR anew, one entry per CDR3 protein. The sample comprises under 250,000 distinct CDR3 sequences, around 25% of which are singletons, and about 6.2% rests with the top ten. The specimen sequenced was blood, either unsorted or a sorted T cell fraction (not recorded which). These receptors came from a male donor with ankylosing spondylitis or in good health (not recorded which). Each CDR3 is given with its conserved first and last residue. A D gene is named only where the DNA matches it firmly. The listing skips clone size in some rows; elsewhere it reads once, few, many or a size class.

>-|TRBV19|TRBJ1-5|-
CASSISGFNQPQHF
TGTGCCAGTAGTATTTCGGGGTTCAATCAGCCCCAGCATTTT
>many|TRBV25-1|TRBJ2-7|-
CASSEPGRKEQYF
TGTGCCAGCAGTGAACCCGGGAGAAAAGAGCAGTACTTC
>few|TRBV20-1|TRBJ2-1|-
CSARPAGSSYNEQFF
TGCAGTGCTCGACCGGCGGGTAGCTCCTACAATGAGCAGTTCTTC
>many|TRBV5-1|TRBJ2-2|TRBD1
CASRVGTGFSTDTGELFF
TGCGCCAGCAGGGTCGGGACAGGGTTTTCAACGGACACCGGGGAGCTGTTTTTT
>many|TRBV30|TRBJ2-7|-
CAWSRGDLYEQYF
TGTGCCTGGAGCCGTGGGGACCTCTACGAGCAGTACTTC
>many|TRBV4-3|TRBJ2-3|-
CASSQDGRSGTDTQYF
TGCGCCAGCAGCCAAGATGGGCGGAGCGGCACAGATACGCAGTATTTT
>many|TRBV29-1|TRBJ1-1|-
CSARNTEAFF
TGCAGCGCTAGGAACACTGAAGCTTTCTTT
>many|TRBV20-1|TRBJ2-1|TRBD2
CSARDSAGAPMPGRNEQFF
TGCAGTGCTAGAGATTCAGCGGGAGCCCCGATGCCGGGCCGCAATGAGCAGTTCTTC
>many|TRBV20-1|TRBJ2-1|TRBD1
CSADTGDNEQFF
TGCAGTGCCGACACAGGGGACAATGAGCAGTTCTTC
>few|TRBV20-1|TRBJ1-6|-
CSARDPIQGHNSPLHF
TGCAGTGCTAGAGATCCGATACAGGGACATAATTCACCCCTCCACTTT
>-|TRBV12-3/TRBV12-4|TRBJ1-3|-
CASSPGRRPGNTIYF
TGTGCCAGCAGTCCGGGGCGGAGGCCTGGAAACACCATATATTTT
>few|TRBV7-9|TRBJ1-3|-
CASRLTRGGNTIYF
TGTGCCAGCAGGTTGACCCGCGGCGGAAACACCATATATTTT
>few|TRBV24-1|TRBJ2-2|-
CATSPSANTGELFF
TGTGCCACCAGCCCGTCAGCGAACACCGGGGAGCTGTTTTTT
>many|TRBV20-1|TRBJ2-3|TRBD2
CSAARGTSGTDTQYF
TGCAGTGCTGCAAGGGGGACTAGCGGCACAGATACGCAGTATTTT
>many|TRBV5-1|TRBJ2-7|TRBD1
CASSPRTGDEQYF
TGCGCCAGCAGCCCTCGGACAGGGGACGAGCAGTACTTC
>many|TRBV20-1|TRBJ2-7|TRBD2
CSARTSGIGSYEQYF
TGCAGTGCAAGGACTAGCGGGATAGGGTCCTACGAGCAGTACTTC
>many|TRBV12-3/TRBV12-4|TRBJ1-5|-
CASTIGTSNQPQHF
TGTGCCAGCACCATTGGGACCTCCAATCAGCCCCAGCATTTT
>many|TRBV20-1|TRBJ2-1|TRBD2
CSARDLLAGVHEQFF
TGCAGTGCTAGAGACCTTCTAGCGGGAGTTCATGAGCAGTTCTTC
>-|TRBV20-1|TRBJ1-4|-
CSARDTGIKNEKLFF
TGCAGTGCTAGAGATACGGGGATAAAGAATGAAAAACTGTTTTTT
>-|TRBV12-3/TRBV12-4|TRBJ1-6|-
CASRPGPNNSPLHF
TGTGCCAGCAGGCCGGGACCGAATAATTCACCCCTCCACTTT
>few|TRBV6-1|TRBJ1-3|-
CASTTSSGNTIYF
TGTGCCAGCACGACGAGCTCTGGAAACACCATATATTTT
>many|TRBV5-1|TRBJ2-7|-
CASSLEQEQYF
TGCGCCAGCAGCTTGGAACAGGAGCAGTACTTC
>few|TRBV20-1|TRBJ2-1|-
CSATSDFVVHEQFF
TGCAGTGCCACGAGCGATTTTGTTGTACATGAGCAGTTCTTC
>-|TRBV2|TRBJ2-5|-
CASSDPTGRGKTQYF
TGTGCCAGCAGTGACCCAACAGGCCGAGGGAAGACCCAGTACTTC
>few|TRBV7-9|TRBJ1-6|TRBD1
CATNRGQGGSQSPLHF
TGTGCTACGAATCGGGGACAGGGAGGGTCGCAGTCACCCCTCCACTTT
>few|TRBV12-3/TRBV12-4|TRBJ1-5|-
CASSLTENQPQHF
TGTGCCAGCAGTTTGACAGAAAATCAGCCCCAGCATTTT